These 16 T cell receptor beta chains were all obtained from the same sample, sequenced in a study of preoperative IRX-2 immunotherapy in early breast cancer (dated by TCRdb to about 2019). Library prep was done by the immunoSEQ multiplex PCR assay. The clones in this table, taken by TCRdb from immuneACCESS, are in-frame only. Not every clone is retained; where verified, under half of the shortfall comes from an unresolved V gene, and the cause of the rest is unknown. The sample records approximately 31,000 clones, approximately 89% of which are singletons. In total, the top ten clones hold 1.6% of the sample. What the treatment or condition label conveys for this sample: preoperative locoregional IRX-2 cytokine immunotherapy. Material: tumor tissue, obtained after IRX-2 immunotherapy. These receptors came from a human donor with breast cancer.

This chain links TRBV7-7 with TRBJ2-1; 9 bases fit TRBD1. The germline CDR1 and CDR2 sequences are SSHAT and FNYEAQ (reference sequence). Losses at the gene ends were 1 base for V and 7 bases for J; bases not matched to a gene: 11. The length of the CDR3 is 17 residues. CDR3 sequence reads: CASSLELGTGYGNEQFF. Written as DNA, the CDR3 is TGTGCCAGCAGCTTAGAACTCGGGACAGGGTACGGGAATGAGCAGTTCTTC.

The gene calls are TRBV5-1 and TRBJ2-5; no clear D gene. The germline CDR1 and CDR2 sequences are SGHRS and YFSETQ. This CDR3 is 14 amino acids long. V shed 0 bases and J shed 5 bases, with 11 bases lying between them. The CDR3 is CASSLGLAAETQYF. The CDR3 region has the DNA TGCGCCAGCAGCTTGGGACTTGCCGCGGAGACCCAGTACTTC.

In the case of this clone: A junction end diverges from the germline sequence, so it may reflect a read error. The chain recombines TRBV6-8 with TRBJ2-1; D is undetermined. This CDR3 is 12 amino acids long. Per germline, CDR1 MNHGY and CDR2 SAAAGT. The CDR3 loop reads CAISRDWNEQFF. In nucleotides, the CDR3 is TGTGCCATCAGTCGCGACTGGAATGAGCAGTTCTTC.

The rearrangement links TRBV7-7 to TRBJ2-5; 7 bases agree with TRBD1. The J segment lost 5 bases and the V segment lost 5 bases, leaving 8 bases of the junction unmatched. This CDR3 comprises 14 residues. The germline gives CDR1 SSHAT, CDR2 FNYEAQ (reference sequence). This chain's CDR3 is CASSRGQVGETQYF. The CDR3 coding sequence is TGTGCCAGCAGCCGCGGACAGGTCGGCGAGACCCAGTACTTC.

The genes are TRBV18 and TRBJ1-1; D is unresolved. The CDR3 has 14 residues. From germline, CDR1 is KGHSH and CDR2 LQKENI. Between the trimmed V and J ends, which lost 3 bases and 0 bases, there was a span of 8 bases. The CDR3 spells CASSPGTMNTEAFF. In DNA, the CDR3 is TGTGCCAGCTCACCGGGAACCATGAACACTGAAGCTTTCTTT.

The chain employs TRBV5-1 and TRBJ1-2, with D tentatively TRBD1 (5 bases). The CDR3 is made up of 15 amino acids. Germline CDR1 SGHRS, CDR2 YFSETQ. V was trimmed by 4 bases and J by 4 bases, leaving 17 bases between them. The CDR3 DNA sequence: TGCGCCAGCAGCCCCAACCCGGGACCGCTCTATGGCTACACCTTC. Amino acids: CASSPNPGPLYGYTF.

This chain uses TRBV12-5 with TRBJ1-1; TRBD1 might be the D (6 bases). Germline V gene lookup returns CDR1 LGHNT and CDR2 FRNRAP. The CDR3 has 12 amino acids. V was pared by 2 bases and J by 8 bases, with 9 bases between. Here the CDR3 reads CASGLTGPEAFF. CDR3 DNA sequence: TGTGCTAGTGGTTTGACAGGGCCCGAAGCTTTCTTT.

CDR3 bases: TGTGCCAGTAGTATAGGTCTGATCTACAATGAGCAGTTCTTC. This translates into CASSIGLIYNEQFF. This sequence joins TRBV19 and TRBJ2-1; no reliable D call. The V gene's germline CDR1 is LNHDA and CDR2 SQIVND (reference sequence). CDR3 size: 14 residues. The germline V and J ends were trimmed by 1 base and 3 bases, with 7 bases remaining between them.

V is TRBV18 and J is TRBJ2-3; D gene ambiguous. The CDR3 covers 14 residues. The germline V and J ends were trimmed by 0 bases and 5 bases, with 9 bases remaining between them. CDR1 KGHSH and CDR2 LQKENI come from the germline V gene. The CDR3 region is CASSPPEQKDTQYF. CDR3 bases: TGTGCCAGCTCACCACCGGAACAGAAAGATACGCAGTATTTT.

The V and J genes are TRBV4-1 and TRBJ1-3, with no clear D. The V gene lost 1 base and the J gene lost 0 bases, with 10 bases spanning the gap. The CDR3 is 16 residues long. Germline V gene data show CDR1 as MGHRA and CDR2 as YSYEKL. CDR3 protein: CASSQAFGSSGNTIYF. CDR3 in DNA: TGCGCCAGCAGCCAAGCTTTTGGCTCCTCTGGAAACACCATATATTTT.

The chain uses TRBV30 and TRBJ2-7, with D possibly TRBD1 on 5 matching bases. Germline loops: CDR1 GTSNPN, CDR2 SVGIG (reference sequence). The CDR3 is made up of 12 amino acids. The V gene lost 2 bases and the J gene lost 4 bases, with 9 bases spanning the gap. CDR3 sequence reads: CAWSQNRYEQYV. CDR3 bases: TGTGCCTGGAGTCAGAACAGGTACGAGCAGTACGTC.

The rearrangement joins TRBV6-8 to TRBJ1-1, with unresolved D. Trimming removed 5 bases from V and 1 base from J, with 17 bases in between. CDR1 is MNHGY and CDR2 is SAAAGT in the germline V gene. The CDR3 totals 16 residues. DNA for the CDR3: TGTGCCAGCAGTGACATGAATGTTCGGGGGAACACTGAAGCTTTCTTT. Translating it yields CASSDMNVRGNTEAFF.

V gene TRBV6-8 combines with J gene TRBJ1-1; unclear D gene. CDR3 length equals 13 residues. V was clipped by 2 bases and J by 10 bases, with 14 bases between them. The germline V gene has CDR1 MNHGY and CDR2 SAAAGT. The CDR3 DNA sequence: TGTGCCAGCAGTTACAGGGAACCCTTCGGAGCTTTCTTT. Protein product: CASSYREPFGAFF.

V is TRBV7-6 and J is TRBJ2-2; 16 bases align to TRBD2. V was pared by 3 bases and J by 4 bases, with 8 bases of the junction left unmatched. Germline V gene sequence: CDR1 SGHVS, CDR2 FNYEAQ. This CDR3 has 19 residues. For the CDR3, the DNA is TGTGCCAGCAGCTTTTCCCAGGGACTAGCGGGAGGGCGCACCGGGGAGCTGTTTTTT. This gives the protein CASSFSQGLAGGRTGELFF.

The CDR3 is CASSIGIGEQFF. In nucleotides, the CDR3 is TGTGCCAGTAGTATCGGTATCGGTGAGCAGTTCTTC. V gene TRBV19 combines with J gene TRBJ2-1; no reliable D call. The CDR3 covers 12 residues. V dropped 3 bases and J dropped 9 bases, with 9 bases sitting between them. Germline-derived CDR1 and CDR2 are LNHDA and SQIVND (reference sequence).

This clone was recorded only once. The CDR3 bases are TGTGCCAGCAGCTGGCAGCAGGGGGCGCAAGTAGATACGCAGTATTTT. Its translation: CASSWQQGAQVDTQYF. This sequence joins TRBV11-3 and TRBJ2-3; 8 bases line up with TRBD1. The CDR3 has 16 residues. Germline CDR1 SGHNT, CDR2 YENEEA. The trim removed 4 bases at V and 5 bases at J, leaving 11 bases unmatched.